Sequencing of this T cell receptor (beta chain) was carried out in a study of CD8+CD57+ T cells in acquired aplastic anemia. Study as a whole: Sorted CD4+ and CD8+ cells yielded about 3 ug of DNA on average. Notes on the study in general: Patients did not significantly differ from controls in CD8+ Simpson's diversity.

CD8+CD57+ cell expansion, shown by flow cytometry, had occurred in the patients selected for sequencing. Template material for TCR beta VDJ and CDR3 profiling consisted of genomic DNA. TCRdb reprocessed the reads via MiXCR and lists one record per CDR3 protein. Seen here are around 160,000 distinct CDR3 sequences, around half observed once, and the top ten hold roughly 3.1%. Regarding this clonotype: The antigen is unknown.

In germline, CDR1 is LNHDA, CDR2 SQIVND (reference sequence). This CDR3 is 15 amino acids long. Trimming took 3 bases from V and 4 from J, leaving 13 bases between them. The receptor was derived from a human donor with aplastic anemia. The chain uses TRBV19 and TRBJ2-1; maybe TRBD2 (6 bases). Input material: sorted CD4+, CD8+, or CD8+CD57+ T cells (not recorded which) from PBMCs. CDR3 amino acids: CASSIRGGGYNEQFF. The DNA for the CDR3 is TGTGCCAGTAGTATTAGAGGTGGAGGGTACAATGAGCAGTTCTTC.